Listed below are T cell receptor beta chains from one sample, sequenced in a study of cytotoxic CD8 clonotypes in ibrutinib-treated CLL. Generated by immunoSEQ multiplex PCR, the TCRdb table keeps only in-frame clones and is missing some. The data show some 140,000 clones, 80% to 95% seen once. Sequenced material: PBMCs, taken after 12 months of ibrutinib treatment. All receptors derive from a human donor with chronic lymphocytic leukemia. Both conserved end residues are part of each CDR3. The size field is filled for only some rows; it gives once, few, many or a size class.

v_call clone_size cdr3_length cdr3_aa
TRBV10-3 - 14 CAISEWEREDEQFF
TRBV21-1 - 15 CASSKAQCPTDTQYF
TRBV27 - 13 CASSFIPPDTQYF
TRBV19 - 12 CASSPQGRSQHF
TRBV27 once 11 CASSLLGELFF
TRBV28 - 15 CASSFISSGANVLTF
TRBV18 - 16 CASSPQPTSGNQPQHF
TRBV9 - 14 CASSDRDNYQPQHF
TRBV25-1 - 17 CASSEFGLGGKGTEAFF
TRBV30 - 12 CAWSQRKETQYF